The entry below gives a single T cell receptor (beta chain) sequence along with its context. Its antigen is undetermined. The culture ran for roughly ten days before CD4+ T cells were isolated. Each vaccine recipient was nucleocapsid antibody negative and had no prior SARS-CoV-2 infection. Libraries were prepared by immunoSEQ multiplex PCR; TCRdb keeps only in-frame clonotypes and omits some of them. The table has tens of thousands of clones, more than 75% seen once. The source of the sample is a study of vaccination effects on CD4 cells after COVID-19. Study context: In culture with about 9.7 IU/ml IL-2 and roughly 10 ug/ml peptides, PBMC were grown at some 2 million per well.

Study-level points and caveats: Late post-vaccination samples showed marked contraction of infection- and vaccine-induced clones.

This CDR3 comprises 13 residues. V was clipped by 3 bases and J by 2 bases, with 10 bases between them. Germline V gives CDR1 SQVTM, CDR2 ANQGSEA. The sequencing used CD4+ T cells from PBMCs cultured without peptide, collected before COVID-19 vaccination. The TCR sequence derives from a human donor who received a COVID-19 vaccine. V gene TRBV29-1 combines with J gene TRBJ2-5; no clear D gene. The CDR3 region is CSVDFLGQETQYF. As DNA, the CDR3 is TGCAGCGTTGATTTTCTGGGTCAAGAGACCCAGTACTTC. The full variable domain, in which reference TRBV29-1 and TRBJ2-5 provide the parts outside the CDR3, is SAVISQKPSRDICQRGTSLTIQCQVDSQVTMMFWYRQQPGQSLTLIATANQGSEATYESGFVIDKFPISRPNLTFSTLTVSNMSPEDSSIYLCSVDFLGQETQYFGPGTRLLVL.